This entry features one T cell receptor beta chain sequence. A much larger clone lies a single base off, so this may be a read error. Because the CDR3's place on the DNA is in doubt, the DNA is left out and the CDR3 is given as listed by TCRdb. The source of the sample is a study of response to subunit inactivated influenza vaccine. The CDR3 length equals 14 residues, ends included. TCRdb reprocessed the RT-PCR reads via MiXCR and lists one record per CDR3 protein. The table records 750,000 to 850,000 distinct CDR3 sequences, about 18% of them present only once. The V call is TRBV12-3 or TRBV12-4, the J call TRBJ2-3. The receptor comes from a man aged 45 to 65 who received an inactivated influenza vaccine. Sequencing used PBMCs from blood, obtained approximately 5 days after vaccination. CDR3: CASRVAGGTDTQCF.